This TCR beta chain appears in the sequencing data of a study of blood T cell repertoires in COVID-19. At the level of the study: Acute and convalescent COVID-19 samples came from the United States, Italy and Spain. T cells, B-cell-depleted T cells, or PBMCs supplied cDNA or gDNA.

Trimming cost V 6 bases and J 0 bases; bases outside gene matches: 3. The CDR3 runs 15 residues. Germline V gives CDR1 KGHSH, CDR2 LQKENI. Original data processing: Reference gene primers were amplified, and this amplification served to estimate nucleated cell counts. Using immunoSEQ multiplex PCR, the repertoire was profiled, and TCRdb retains in-frame clones only, with some absent. That table furnishes V, J and clone size, whereas the DNA furnished D and trimming. The table lists just over 35,000 clones, more than 80% of them singletons, with 35% to 45% in the top ten. This clone turned up a few times.

The chain has TRBV18 and TRBJ2-2, with 8 bases matching TRBD1. Sample: peripheral blood. This TCR was recovered from a human donor in a cohort sampled during active or convalescent COVID-19. The donor label of this sample is uncertain. The CDR3 DNA reads TGTGCCAGCTCGCTGGGACAGGCGAACACCGGGGAGCTGTTTTTT. It is translated as CASSLGQANTGELFF.